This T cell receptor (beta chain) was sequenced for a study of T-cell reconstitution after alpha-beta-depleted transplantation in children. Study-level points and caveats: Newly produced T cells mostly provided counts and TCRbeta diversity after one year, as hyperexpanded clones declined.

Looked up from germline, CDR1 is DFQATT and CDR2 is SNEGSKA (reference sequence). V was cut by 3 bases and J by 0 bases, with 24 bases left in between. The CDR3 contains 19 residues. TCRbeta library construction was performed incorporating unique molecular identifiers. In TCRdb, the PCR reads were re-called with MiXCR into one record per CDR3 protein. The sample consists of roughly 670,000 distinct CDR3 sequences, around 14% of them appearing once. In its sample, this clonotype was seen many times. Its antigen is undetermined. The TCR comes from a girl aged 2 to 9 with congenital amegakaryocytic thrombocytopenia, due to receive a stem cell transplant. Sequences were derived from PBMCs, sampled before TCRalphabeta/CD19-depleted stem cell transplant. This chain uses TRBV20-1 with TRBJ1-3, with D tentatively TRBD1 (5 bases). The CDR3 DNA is TGCAGTGCTAGGATAGGGGCGCCCACCCCATCGATCTCTGGAAACACCATATATTTT. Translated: CSARIGAPTPSISGNTIYF.